What follows is one T cell receptor beta chain and its context. V lost 2 bases, J lost 7 bases, and 12 bases lay in between. CDR3 length: 14 amino acids. Germline values: CDR1 KGHSH, CDR2 LQKENI. Measured with immunoSEQ multiplex PCR; TCRdb has only the in-frame clones, and not every one. In the table there are some 580,000 clones, roughly 97% of which are singletons. The sample comes from a study of shared clonotypes between healthy human individuals. Healthy HIV-negative adults without recent acute infections or vaccinations served as donors. The sample consisted of naive CD4+ T cells sorted from blood. The subset denotes: CD45RA+ positively selected. This receptor was taken from a young woman in good health. This chain links TRBV18 with TRBJ1-5; weak D call: TRBD1 (5 bases). The CDR3 DNA reads TGTGCCAGCTCACCAATCAGGGAAGGACAGCCCCAGCATTTT. This encodes CASSPIREGQPQHF.